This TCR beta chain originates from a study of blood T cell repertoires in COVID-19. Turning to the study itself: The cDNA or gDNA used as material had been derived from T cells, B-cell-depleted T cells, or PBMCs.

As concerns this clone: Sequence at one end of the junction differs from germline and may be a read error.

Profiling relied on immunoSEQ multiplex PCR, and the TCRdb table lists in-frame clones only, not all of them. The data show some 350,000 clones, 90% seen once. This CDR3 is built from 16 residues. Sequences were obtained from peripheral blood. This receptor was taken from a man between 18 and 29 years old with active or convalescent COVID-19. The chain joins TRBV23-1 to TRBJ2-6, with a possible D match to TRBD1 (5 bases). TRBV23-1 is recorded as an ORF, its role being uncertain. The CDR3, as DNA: TGCGCCAGCAGTCAATCGGGCAGGGCTGGGGCCAACGTGCTGACTTTC. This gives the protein CASSQSGRAGANVLTF.